This TCR beta chain was recovered during a study of T cell repertoires in cytomegalovirus infection. On the study more broadly: Indicated by public TCR beta signatures were CMV infection and matching HLA type. Broader study findings: Carriage of CMV together with the relevant HLA was identifiable through cumulative public TCR beta family frequency.

This clonotype has a handful of counts. Its antigen is currently unknown. Trimming removed 7 bases from V and 3 bases from J; junction bases left unmatched: 6. This CDR3 is built from 14 residues. MiXCR, applied by TCRdb to the reads, yields one record per CDR3 protein. The data show about 450,000 distinct CDR3 sequences, roughly 31% seen once. The sample was PBMCs. V usage is TRBV12-3 or TRBV12-4 and J usage is TRBJ2-5, with 9 positions matching TRBD2. This receptor was obtained from a human donor in good health (CMV status not recorded). Some clones in this sample may be carry-over from other donors' samples. The CDR3: CASTKAGGKETQYF. The CDR3 DNA reads as TGTGCCAGCACCAAAGCGGGGGGTAAAGAGACCCAGTACTTC.